This entry features one T cell receptor (beta chain) sequence. Trimming removed 2 bases at V and 4 bases at J, with 15 bases between. The CDR3 totals 15 residues. Germline CDR1 reads SGHKS; CDR2 reads YYEKEE (reference sequence). This entry comes from a study of T cells after somatic rescue of genetic block. Data came from immunoSEQ multiplex PCR; TCRdb stores just in-frame clones and leaves some out. The data contain 55,000 to 70,000 clones, roughly 92% of them singletons. Material: peripheral blood mononuclear cells (PBMCs). The receptor's source is a man aged 35-49 years. The chain combines TRBV5-5 with TRBJ1-2, with no clear D. CDR3 loop: CASSFSWRGTYGYTF. DNA of the CDR3: TGTGCCAGCAGCTTCTCCTGGCGAGGCACCTATGGCTACACCTTC. Using reference TRBV5-5 and TRBJ1-2 for the parts outside the CDR3, the full variable domain is DAGVTQSPTHLIKTRGQQVTLRCSPISGHKSVSWYQQVLGQGPQFIFQYYEKEERGRGNFPDRFSARQFPNYSSELNVNALLLGDSALYLCASSFSWRGTYGYTFGSGTRLTVV.